Listed below are T cell receptor beta chains from one sample, sequenced in a study of shared clonotypes between healthy human individuals. The table came from immunoSEQ multiplex PCR; TCRdb's copy has only in-frame clones and leaves some out. Seen here are about 380,000 clones, approximately 96% observed once, and the top ten hold more than 0.3%. Sequencing used memory CD8+ T cells sorted from blood. These TCRs come from a young man in good health. Each CDR3 is given with its conserved first and last residue. The order of the fields is V gene, clone size, D gene, J gene, CDR3 DNA, CDR3 protein. The D gene is left open where the match is weak. Part of the rows lack a size; the others show once, few, many or a class for expanded clones.

V: TRBV5-5; size: .; D: .; J: TRBJ2-1; DNA: TGTGCCAGCAGCTTTCTGTCAGGGCTACTCTCTTCGATGGTGAATGAGCAGTTCTTC; CDR3: CASSFLSGLLSSMVNEQFF
V: TRBV5-6; size: .; D: .; J: TRBJ1-2; DNA: TGTGCCAGCAGCTTGTTCAGGACGGGTTATGGCTACACCTTC; CDR3: CASSLFRTGYGYTF
V: TRBV6-1; size: .; D: .; J: TRBJ2-1; DNA: TGTGCCAGCAGTGAATTAGGGACGGCTCGCAATGAGCAGTTCTTC; CDR3: CASSELGTARNEQFF
V: TRBV27; size: .; D: TRBD1; J: TRBJ1-1; DNA: TGTGCCAGCAGTCCCAGGACAGGGTGGAACACTGAAGCTTTCTTT; CDR3: CASSPRTGWNTEAFF
V: TRBV4-2; size: .; D: .; J: TRBJ2-4; DNA: TGTGCCAGCAGCCAAGATCTATCGGACACACTAAACATTCAGTACTTC; CDR3: CASSQDLSDTLNIQYF
V: TRBV27; size: once; D: TRBD2; J: TRBJ2-3; DNA: TGTGCCAGCAGTCTCCGAACTAGCGGGAGATCGGATACGCAGTATTTT; CDR3: CASSLRTSGRSDTQYF
V: TRBV2; size: .; D: TRBD1; J: TRBJ1-4; DNA: TGTGCCAGCAGCCCAGGGGGCAGGGGAGATGAAAAACTGTTTTTT; CDR3: CASSPGGRGDEKLFF
V: TRBV11-2; size: .; D: .; J: TRBJ2-1; DNA: TGTGCCAGCAGCTTATACAAATTCAATGAGCAGTTCTTC; CDR3: CASSLYKFNEQFF
V: TRBV10-1; size: .; D: .; J: TRBJ2-2; DNA: TGCGCCAGCAGTAGTGTAACCGGGGAGCTGTTTTTT; CDR3: CASSSVTGELFF
V: TRBV5-4; size: .; D: .; J: TRBJ2-3; DNA: TGTGCCAGCAGCTGGAACTCTTACGGGAGTAGGACAGATACGCAGTATTTT; CDR3: CASSWNSYGSRTDTQYF
V: TRBV30; size: .; D: .; J: TRBJ1-2; DNA: TGTGCCTGGACTACGGACTATGGCTACACCTTC; CDR3: CAWTTDYGYTF
V: TRBV7-9; size: .; D: TRBD2; J: TRBJ2-3; DNA: TGTGCCAGCAGCTTAGCCGCGGGAGGGACCGATACGCAGTATTTT; CDR3: CASSLAAGGTDTQYF
V: TRBV6-1; size: .; D: .; J: TRBJ1-3; DNA: TGTGCCAGCGGGCTGAGCTCTGGAAACACCATATATTTT; CDR3: CASGLSSGNTIYF
V: TRBV29-1; size: .; D: TRBD1; J: TRBJ2-4; DNA: TGCAGCGTTCGGGAGACAGGGGGCGGGTGGTACATTCAGTACTTC; CDR3: CSVRETGGGWYIQYF
V: TRBV2; size: .; D: .; J: TRBJ2-7; DNA: TGTGCCAGCAGTGGCATACGAGTGGGCTACGAGCAGTACTTC; CDR3: CASSGIRVGYEQYF
V: TRBV7-9; size: .; D: TRBD1; J: TRBJ2-2; DNA: TGTGCCAGCAGCCCCAACCGACAGGGTCCCGGGGAGCTGTTTTTT; CDR3: CASSPNRQGPGELFF
V: TRBV25-1; size: .; D: .; J: TRBJ2-4; DNA: TGTGCCAGCAGTGCCCCGGGACAAAACATTCAGTACTTC; CDR3: CASSAPGQNIQYF
V: TRBV5-4; size: .; D: .; J: TRBJ2-2; DNA: TGTGCCAGCAGCCCGCAAGGGGCCGGGGAGCTGTTTTTT; CDR3: CASSPQGAGELFF
V: TRBV5-6; size: .; D: .; J: TRBJ2-5; DNA: TGTGCCAGCAGCTTTTACGGGGGCCAAGAGACCCAGTACTTC; CDR3: CASSFYGGQETQYF
V: TRBV11-2; size: .; D: .; J: TRBJ2-5; DNA: TGTGCCAGCAGACCTTTCGGGGTCCAAGAGACCCAGTACTTC; CDR3: CASRPFGVQETQYF
V: TRBV14; size: .; D: .; J: TRBJ2-7; DNA: TGTGCCAGCAGCCAAGGTGGGGAGCAGTACTTC; CDR3: CASSQGGEQYF
V: TRBV2; size: .; D: .; J: TRBJ2-2; DNA: TGTGCCAGCAGTGAATATGGCGGAAACACCGGGGAGCTGTTTTTT; CDR3: CASSEYGGNTGELFF
V: TRBV27; size: once; D: .; J: TRBJ2-7; DNA: TGTGCCAGCAGTTTATTGGGCCCTTTCTCCTACGAGCAGTACTTC; CDR3: CASSLLGPFSYEQYF
V: TRBV6-5; size: once; D: .; J: TRBJ2-7; DNA: TGTGCCAGCAGTCCCCTTGTAAGGCCCTACGAGCAGTACTTC; CDR3: CASSPLVRPYEQYF
V: TRBV28; size: .; D: .; J: TRBJ1-5; DNA: TGTGCCAGCAGAGATACTAGCAATCAGCCCCAGCATTTT; CDR3: CASRDTSNQPQHF
V: TRBV7-3; size: .; D: .; J: TRBJ2-3; DNA: TGTGCCAGCAGCTTCACGGGCGGCACAGATACGCAGTATTTT; CDR3: CASSFTGGTDTQYF
V: TRBV7-9; size: .; D: TRBD1; J: TRBJ2-7; DNA: TGTGCCAGCAGCCGTACAGGGGGTTACGAGCAGTACTTC; CDR3: CASSRTGGYEQYF
V: TRBV28; size: .; D: TRBD1; J: TRBJ1-5; DNA: TGTGCCAGCAGTGTACAGGGGTGGCCCCAGCATTTT; CDR3: CASSVQGWPQHF
V: TRBV18; size: .; D: .; J: TRBJ2-6; DNA: TGTGCCAGCTCACCAGTCAGGGGGGGCCTAACTGGGGCCAACGTCCTGACTTTC; CDR3: CASSPVRGGLTGANVLTF
V: TRBV7-9; size: .; D: TRBD2; J: TRBJ2-5; DNA: TGTGCCAGCAGTCCCGGACTAGCGGGAGGGGGTAAAGAGACCCAGTACTTC; CDR3: CASSPGLAGGGKETQYF
V: TRBV9; size: .; D: TRBD1; J: TRBJ1-2; DNA: TGTGCCAGCAGCGTAGGAAGGGGGCGAGCGCATGGCTACACCTTC; CDR3: CASSVGRGRAHGYTF
V: TRBV2; size: .; D: TRBD1; J: TRBJ2-5; DNA: TGTGCCAGTTTAGCGACGGCCAGGGGGCGACGAGAGACCCAGTACTTC; CDR3: CASLATARGRRETQYF
V: TRBV7-6; size: .; D: TRBD2; J: TRBJ2-7; DNA: TGTGCCAGCAGCGCACGACCCGGGACTAGTAACGGCGACGAGCAGTACTTC; CDR3: CASSARPGTSNGDEQYF
V: TRBV6-5; size: .; D: .; J: TRBJ2-7; DNA: TGTGCCAGCAGTTACTTAGGGGGTGCCGAGCAGTACTTC; CDR3: CASSYLGGAEQYF
V: TRBV7-2; size: .; D: .; J: TRBJ2-6; DNA: TGTGCCAGCAGCTTTCGACGGTACTCTGGGGCCAACGTCCTGACTTTC; CDR3: CASSFRRYSGANVLTF
V: TRBV25-1; size: .; D: .; J: TRBJ2-7; DNA: TGTGCCAGCAGTGAAAACCACTACGAGCAGTACTTC; CDR3: CASSENHYEQYF
V: TRBV28; size: .; D: .; J: TRBJ1-2; DNA: TGTGCCAGCCGTGCGATTGCTAACTATGGCTACACCTTC; CDR3: CASRAIANYGYTF
V: TRBV5-3; size: .; D: TRBD2; J: TRBJ2-5; DNA: TGTGCCAGAAGTCGGACTAGCGGGACCCAAGAGACCCAGTACTTC; CDR3: CARSRTSGTQETQYF
V: TRBV9; size: .; D: TRBD2; J: TRBJ2-2; DNA: TGTGCCAGCAGCCGGGGACTAGCGGGAGACACCGGGGAGCTGTTTTTT; CDR3: CASSRGLAGDTGELFF
V: TRBV6-1; size: .; D: TRBD1; J: TRBJ2-5; DNA: TGTGCCAGCAGTGATCAGGGGGCGACCGGGTACCAAGAGACCCAGTACTTC; CDR3: CASSDQGATGYQETQYF
V: TRBV30; size: .; D: .; J: TRBJ1-1; DNA: TGTGCCTGGAGGGACAACACTGAAGCTTTCTTT; CDR3: CAWRDNTEAFF
V: TRBV28; size: .; D: .; J: TRBJ1-4; DNA: TGTGCCAGCAGTTTACGGGAACGAAAACTGTTTTTT; CDR3: CASSLRERKLFF
V: TRBV5-6; size: .; D: .; J: TRBJ1-1; DNA: TGTGCCAGCAGCTTGGGTGTGGGGGGAACTGAAGCTTTCTTT; CDR3: CASSLGVGGTEAFF
V: TRBV5-4; size: .; D: .; J: TRBJ2-1; DNA: TGTGCCAGCAGCTTGGGGGTCCCGGATGAGCAGTTCTTC; CDR3: CASSLGVPDEQFF
V: TRBV4-2; size: .; D: .; J: TRBJ2-5; DNA: TGTGCCAGCAGCCAAGCGGCCCGGGAGACCCAGTACTTC; CDR3: CASSQAARETQYF
V: TRBV5-4; size: .; D: .; J: TRBJ2-3; DNA: TGTGCCAGCAGCTTGGAGGGCGGAACAGATACGCAGTATTTT; CDR3: CASSLEGGTDTQYF
V: TRBV11-2; size: .; D: TRBD2; J: TRBJ2-1; DNA: TGTGCCAGCAGCTTAGAACTAGCGGGAGTTTATGAGCAGTTCTTC; CDR3: CASSLELAGVYEQFF
V: TRBV15; size: .; D: .; J: TRBJ1-3; DNA: TGTGCCACCAGCCAAGACGGCTCTGGAAACACCATATATTTT; CDR3: CATSQDGSGNTIYF
V: TRBV6-5; size: .; D: .; J: TRBJ2-2; DNA: TGTGCCAGCAGTTACTCCCGTGACACCGGGGAGCTGTTTTTT; CDR3: CASSYSRDTGELFF
V: TRBV19; size: .; D: .; J: TRBJ1-1; DNA: TGTGCCAGTAGTATTTATGGGGGTACTGAAGCTTTCTTT; CDR3: CASSIYGGTEAFF
V: TRBV19; size: .; D: .; J: TRBJ2-7; DNA: TGTGCCAGTAGCCGAACAGGACAGATCTCCTACGAGCAGTACTTC; CDR3: CASSRTGQISYEQYF
V: TRBV20-1; size: .; D: .; J: TRBJ2-7; DNA: TGCAGTGCTAGCGCCCATTACGAGCAGTACTTC; CDR3: CSASAHYEQYF
V: TRBV7-9; size: .; D: TRBD1; J: TRBJ1-1; DNA: TGTGCCAGCAGCCCCGTGACAGGGAAAGCTTTCTTT; CDR3: CASSPVTGKAFF
V: TRBV5-1; size: .; D: .; J: TRBJ2-3; DNA: TGCGCCAGCAGCGTGATAGCCTTAGACGGTACGCAGTATTTT; CDR3: CASSVIALDGTQYF
V: TRBV19; size: .; D: .; J: TRBJ1-4; DNA: TGTGCCAGTAGTATTTCGGGGCGAGGGGAAGAAAAACTGTTTTTT; CDR3: CASSISGRGEEKLFF
V: TRBV7-2; size: .; D: TRBD2; J: TRBJ2-7; DNA: TGTGCCAGCAGCTTAGTCCCTCGACGGGCGGGAGGGCGGTACGAGCAGTACTTC; CDR3: CASSLVPRRAGGRYEQYF
V: TRBV29-1; size: .; D: .; J: TRBJ1-1; DNA: TGCAGCGTCGCAAGGGGAGGGTCGAACACTGAAGCTTTCTTT; CDR3: CSVARGGSNTEAFF
V: TRBV30; size: .; D: TRBD2; J: TRBJ2-3; DNA: TGTGCCTGTAGCGGGAGCACAGATACGCAGTATTTT; CDR3: CACSGSTDTQYF